Listed below are T cell receptor beta chains from one sample, sequenced in a study of control samples from healthy donors and cancer patients. TCRdb keeps only in-frame clones here, not all; method: immunoSEQ multiplex PCR. This table holds about 120,000 clones, about 87% found once. Sequences were obtained from blood. The receptors originated from a man aged 30 to 39 in good health. CDR3s include the opening cysteine and the closing phenylalanine or tryptophan. A D gene is named only where the DNA matches it firmly. Only part of the rows carry a size: once, few, many, or a class if the clone is expanded.

d_gene: .; j_gene: TRBJ2-7; abundance: .; v_gene: TRBV6-5; CDR3aa: CASRRAGSYEQYF; CDR3nt: TGTGCCAGCAGAAGGGCAGGATCCTACGAGCAGTACTTC
d_gene: .; j_gene: TRBJ1-5; abundance: .; v_gene: TRBV19; CDR3aa: CASSTNRVQPQHF; CDR3nt: TGTGCCAGTAGTACAAACAGGGTCCAGCCCCAGCATTTT
d_gene: TRBD1; j_gene: TRBJ2-7; abundance: .; v_gene: TRBV5-6; CDR3aa: CASSLVGQGYEQYF; CDR3nt: TGTGCCAGCAGCTTGGTAGGACAGGGGTACGAGCAGTACTTC
d_gene: .; j_gene: TRBJ1-6; abundance: .; v_gene: TRBV6-1; CDR3aa: CASREGSRPLNSPLHF; CDR3nt: TGTGCCAGCAGGGAAGGCTCCCGGCCCCTTAATTCACCCCTCCACTTT
d_gene: .; j_gene: TRBJ1-2; abundance: .; v_gene: TRBV24-1; CDR3aa: CATSLDGNYGYTF; CDR3nt: TGTGCCACCAGTCTGGACGGAAACTATGGCTACACCTTC
d_gene: TRBD1; j_gene: TRBJ1-5; abundance: .; v_gene: TRBV2; CDR3aa: CASSDVNRGHQPQHF; CDR3nt: TGTGCCAGCAGTGACGTGAACAGGGGGCATCAGCCCCAGCATTTT
d_gene: TRBD1; j_gene: TRBJ1-2; abundance: .; v_gene: TRBV12-5; CDR3aa: CASGPGTGANYGYTF; CDR3nt: TGTGCTAGTGGCCCCGGGACAGGGGCGAACTATGGCTACACCTTC
d_gene: .; j_gene: TRBJ1-4; abundance: .; v_gene: TRBV5-1; CDR3aa: CASSIGQHEKLFF; CDR3nt: TGCGCCAGCAGCATAGGACAGCACGAAAAACTGTTTTTT
d_gene: .; j_gene: TRBJ1-1; abundance: once; v_gene: TRBV27; CDR3aa: CASSYSGGNTEAFF; CDR3nt: TGTGCCAGCAGTTACTCGGGGGGCAACACTGAAGCTTTCTTT
d_gene: .; j_gene: TRBJ2-2; abundance: .; v_gene: TRBV19; CDR3aa: CASSLETGELFF; CDR3nt: TGTGCCAGTAGTCTCGAAACCGGGGAGCTGTTTTTT
d_gene: .; j_gene: TRBJ1-4; abundance: .; v_gene: TRBV27; CDR3aa: CASSLRGGREKLFF; CDR3nt: TGTGCCAGCAGTTTACGGGGAGGGCGGGAAAAACTGTTTTTT
d_gene: .; j_gene: TRBJ2-5; abundance: .; v_gene: TRBV7-2; CDR3aa: CASSLPPVETQYF; CDR3nt: TGTGCCAGCAGCTTACCCCCCGTGGAGACCCAGTACTTC
d_gene: .; j_gene: TRBJ2-2; abundance: .; v_gene: TRBV2; CDR3aa: CASFSGGGTGELFF; CDR3nt: TGTGCCAGCTTTTCAGGGGGGGGCACCGGGGAGCTGTTTTTT
d_gene: .; j_gene: TRBJ2-7; abundance: .; v_gene: TRBV14; CDR3aa: CASSQISGPYEQYF; CDR3nt: TGTGCCAGCAGCCAAATTTCAGGCCCCTACGAGCAGTACTTC
d_gene: .; j_gene: TRBJ2-5; abundance: .; v_gene: TRBV2; CDR3aa: CASRRAGETQYF; CDR3nt: TGTGCCAGCAGAAGGGCAGGAGAGACCCAGTACTTC
d_gene: .; j_gene: TRBJ1-2; abundance: once; v_gene: TRBV6-5; CDR3aa: CASSYGGGGGYTF; CDR3nt: TGTGCCAGCAGTTACGGGGGGGGAGGAGGCTACACCTTC
d_gene: TRBD1; j_gene: TRBJ1-2; abundance: .; v_gene: TRBV7-2; CDR3aa: CASSVRTGGEGGYTF; CDR3nt: TGTGCCAGCAGCGTTCGGACAGGGGGCGAAGGTGGCTACACCTTC
d_gene: TRBD1; j_gene: TRBJ2-5; abundance: .; v_gene: TRBV7-8; CDR3aa: CASSFIQGSQETQYF; CDR3nt: TGTGCCAGCAGCTTTATACAGGGGTCTCAAGAGACCCAGTACTTC
d_gene: .; j_gene: TRBJ2-3; abundance: once; v_gene: TRBV5-1; CDR3aa: CASSLQGRSGTDTQYF; CDR3nt: TGCGCCAGCAGCTTGCAGGGGCGGAGTGGCACAGATACGCAGTATTTT
d_gene: .; j_gene: TRBJ1-1; abundance: .; v_gene: TRBV30; CDR3aa: CAWSVSLGLPEAFF; CDR3nt: TGTGCCTGGAGTGTCTCGCTGGGGTTGCCCGAAGCTTTCTTT
d_gene: .; j_gene: TRBJ1-5; abundance: .; v_gene: TRBV18; CDR3aa: CASSPDRGQPQHF; CDR3nt: TGTGCCAGCTCACCAGATCGCGGTCAGCCCCAGCATTTT
d_gene: .; j_gene: TRBJ1-1; abundance: .; v_gene: TRBV6-5; CDR3aa: CASSLTTEGTEAFF; CDR3nt: TGTGCCAGCAGTCTCACTACAGAGGGGACTGAAGCTTTCTTT
d_gene: .; j_gene: TRBJ1-2; abundance: .; v_gene: TRBV12-5; CDR3aa: CASGLVTANYGYTF; CDR3nt: TGTGCTAGTGGTTTGGTAACAGCAAACTATGGCTACACCTTC
d_gene: .; j_gene: TRBJ1-2; abundance: many; v_gene: TRBV20-1; CDR3aa: CSASWQGQGYTF; CDR3nt: TGCAGTGCTAGTTGGCAGGGGCAGGGCTACACCTTC
d_gene: .; j_gene: TRBJ2-7; abundance: .; v_gene: TRBV27; CDR3aa: CASSPQGGEQYF; CDR3nt: TGTGCCAGCAGTCCTCAGGGTGGCGAGCAGTACTTC
d_gene: .; j_gene: TRBJ1-2; abundance: .; v_gene: TRBV2; CDR3aa: CASFRGGKNYGYTF; CDR3nt: TGTGCCAGCTTCAGGGGTGGTAAGAACTATGGCTACACCTTC
d_gene: .; j_gene: TRBJ1-4; abundance: once; v_gene: TRBV7-7; CDR3aa: CARYRGTRNNEKLFF; CDR3nt: TGTGCCAGATATAGGGGGACACGGAATAATGAAAAACTGTTTTTT
d_gene: .; j_gene: TRBJ2-1; abundance: .; v_gene: TRBV7-9; CDR3aa: CASSQDSYNEQFF; CDR3nt: TGTGCCAGCAGCCAAGACAGCTACAATGAGCAGTTCTTC